This T cell receptor (beta chain) came from a study of blood T cell repertoires in COVID-19. Study-level information: There were acute and convalescent COVID-19 samples, and they came from the United States, Italy and Spain. Nucleic acid was either cDNA or gDNA, and it came from T cells, B-cell-depleted T cells, or PBMCs.

From germline, CDR1 is KGHDR and CDR2 SFDVKD. CDR3 length: 14 residues. J gave up 3 bases and V 3 bases, and 4 bases lay outside the gene matches. Original processing methods: Reference gene primers were amplified, and this amplification served to estimate nucleated cell counts. The method was immunoSEQ multiplex PCR; TCRdb's version includes in-frame clones alone and lacks a portion of them. V, J and clone size were drawn from that table, and D and trimming were deduced from the DNA. The sample holds around 150,000 clones, 80% to 90% seen once. Sample: peripheral blood. The sequence came from a man between 65 and 85 years old with acute or convalescent COVID-19. V usage is TRBV24-1 and J usage is TRBJ2-7, with 7 positions matching TRBD2. The CDR3 loop is CATSDSGTSYEQYF. In nucleotides, the CDR3 is TGTGCCACCAGTGATAGCGGGACCAGCTACGAGCAGTACTTC.